The 19 T cell receptor beta chains listed next were all sequenced from one sample in a study of blood T cell repertoires in COVID-19. TCRdb keeps only in-frame clones here, not all; method: immunoSEQ multiplex PCR. The sample has around 260,000 clones, approximately 83% seen once. The specimen sequenced was peripheral blood. The receptors stem from a woman in her forties or fifties who had recovered from COVID-19.

V is TRBV6-2 or TRBV6-3 and J is TRBJ1-1; TRBD1 is a possible D gene (5 bases). Germline V gene data show CDR1 as MNHEY and CDR2 as SVGEGT. CDR3 size: 12 residues. The V and J ends lost 6 bases and 6 bases respectively, with 11 bases between them. Written as DNA, the CDR3 is TGTGCCAGCAGCCGGGGGGTGTCTGAAGCTTTCTTT. Its protein is CASSRGVSEAFF.

This clone was seen only a few times. The rearrangement uses TRBV23-1 and TRBJ1-1; D gene uncertain. TRBV23-1 is known as an ORF, though its function is uncertain. The CDR3 is 14 amino acids. V was trimmed by 8 bases and J by 4 bases, leaving 17 bases between them. The CDR3 coding sequence is TGCGCCAGCTTTGGTCCCTATTCGGGCACTGAAGCTTTCTTT. Protein: CASFGPYSGTEAFF.

The rearrangement uses TRBV6-2 or TRBV6-3 and TRBJ2-7; D call uncertain. The CDR3 has 14 residues. The germline V gene has CDR1 MNHEY and CDR2 SVGEGT. Trimming stripped 0 bases from V and 6 bases from J, with 12 bases between. The CDR3 spells CASSYSDWASEQYF. The CDR3 DNA reads TGTGCCAGCAGTTACTCGGATTGGGCCTCCGAGCAGTACTTC.

The chain combines TRBV30 with TRBJ2-7; TRBD2 might be the D (7 bases). The ends were cut back, 4 bases at V and 7 bases at J, with 26 bases in the middle. Germline V gene lookup returns CDR1 GTSNPN and CDR2 SVGIG (reference sequence). This CDR3 has 16 amino acids. CDR3 sequence (DNA): TGTGCCTGGATGGGGGCGGCGGGGGCAATCTGGGGAGAGCAGTACTTC. Encoded protein: CAWMGAAGAIWGEQYF.

V gene TRBV30 combines with J gene TRBJ1-1; 8 bases are shared with TRBD1. This CDR3 is built from 14 residues. Trimming cost V 3 bases and J 4 bases; bases outside gene matches: 7. The V gene's germline CDR1 is GTSNPN and CDR2 SVGIG (reference sequence). In nucleotides, the CDR3 is TGTGCCTGGAGCGACAGGGGTGCTAGCACTGAAGCTTTCTTT. Translated: CAWSDRGASTEAFF.

This CDR3 reads CASNAGSYGYTF. The CDR3 DNA is TGTGCCAGCAATGCGGGGAGCTATGGCTACACCTTC. V is TRBV28 and J is TRBJ1-2; D is undetermined. V gave up 7 bases and J gave up 4 bases, with 10 bases separating them. Germline loops: CDR1 MDHEN, CDR2 SYDVKM. The CDR3 consists of 12 residues.

This clone was detected only a few times. Additional DNA sequences in this sample encode the identical CDR3. The V call is TRBV9, the J call TRBJ2-7; D is unclear. In germline, CDR1 is SGDLS, CDR2 YYNGEE. V lost 0 bases and J lost 2, with 12 bases in between. The CDR3 loop spans 15 amino acids. The CDR3 bases are TGTGCCAGCAGCGTAGAAGAAGGAGTTACCTACGAGCAGTACTTC. It translates to CASSVEEGVTYEQYF.

This clone was seen only a few times. This rearrangement joins TRBV11-3 to TRBJ1-1; D is unresolved. V dropped 3 bases and J dropped 1 base, with 6 bases sitting between them. Germline loops: CDR1 SGHNT, CDR2 YENEEA. This CDR3 region has 13 residues. CDR3 residues: CASSFQENTEAFF. CDR3 DNA sequence: TGTGCCAGCAGCTTCCAGGAGAACACTGAAGCTTTCTTT.

Comments on this clone: Additional DNA sequences in this sample encode the identical CDR3. The V call is TRBV28, the J call TRBJ2-3; tentatively, D is TRBD1 (5 bases). This CDR3 is 14 amino acids long. V was cut by 3 bases and J by 0 bases, with 7 bases left in between. The V gene's germline CDR1 is MDHEN and CDR2 SYDVKM. CDR3 sequence reads: CASSLAGSTDTQYF. The CDR3 DNA sequence: TGTGCCAGCAGTTTGGCAGGGAGCACAGATACGCAGTATTTT.

The rearrangement joins TRBV24-1 to TRBJ1-6; possible D gene TRBD1, 5 bases. Germline CDR1 KGHDR, CDR2 SFDVKD. V was cut by 1 base and J by 3 bases, with 9 bases left in between. This CDR3 contains 16 residues. As DNA, the CDR3 is TGTGCCACCAGTGATTTTGGGCAGGGCTATAATTCACCCCTCCACTTT. Translated, it gives CATSDFGQGYNSPLHF.

The chain joins TRBV5-1 to TRBJ2-5; 12 positions agree with TRBD2. CDR3 size: 16 residues. With 4 bases clipped from V and 3 bases from J, the junction kept 7 bases outside the gene matches. The germline gives CDR1 SGHRS, CDR2 YFSETQ. This CDR3 reads CASSVGLAGIEETQYF. The DNA for the CDR3 is TGCGCCAGCAGCGTCGGACTAGCGGGGATCGAAGAGACCCAGTACTTC.

J is TRBJ1-3 and V is TRBV7-9; D is uncertain. This CDR3 comprises 12 residues. Germline V gene sequence: CDR1 SEHNR, CDR2 FQNEAQ (reference sequence). V gave up 5 bases and J gave up 8 bases, with 10 bases separating them. Here the CDR3 reads CASSPRGDTIYF. DNA for the CDR3: TGTGCCAGCAGCCCCCGGGGAGACACCATATATTTT.

The rearrangement joins TRBV28 to TRBJ1-5; TRBD1 matches at 10 bases. V was clipped by 5 bases and J by 2 bases; unmatched bases: 9. Germline V CDR1 and CDR2: MDHEN, SYDVKM. CDR3 length: 17 residues. The CDR3 loop reads CASSPMLGTGGNQPQHF. Written as DNA, the CDR3 is TGTGCCAGCAGTCCTATGCTTGGGACAGGGGGCAATCAGCCCCAGCATTTT.

In this sample, this clone turned up a few times. This chain joins TRBV30 and TRBJ2-7; D is undetermined. CDR1 and CDR2 (germline): GTSNPN, SVGIG (reference sequence). CDR3 size: 12 residues. V lost 0 bases, J lost 6 bases, and 9 bases lay in between. Written as DNA, the CDR3 is TGTGCCTGGAGTGTAAACGTGCGCGAGCAGTACTTC. It specifies CAWSVNVREQYF. The variable domain in full, with the rest retrieved from reference TRBV30 and TRBJ2-7, is SQTIHQWPATLVQPVGSPLSLECTVEGTSNPNLYWYRQAAGRGLQLLFYSVGIGQISSEVPQNLSASRPQDRQFILSSKKLLLSDSGFYLCAWSVNVREQYFGPGTRLTVT.

This clone has only a few counts. The chain couples TRBV29-1 to TRBJ2-7; 7 bases are shared with TRBD1. The CDR3 has 12 amino acids. V lost 6 bases and J lost 6; bases outside the gene matches: 8. CDR1 is SQVTM, CDR2 ANQGSEA, per germline. The CDR3: CSVNRGPLEQYF. The CDR3 nucleotides are TGCAGCGTAAACAGGGGCCCCCTCGAGCAGTACTTC.

The rearrangement uses TRBV7-9 and TRBJ2-1, with 9 bases identical to TRBD2. Germline assignment: CDR1 SEHNR and CDR2 FQNEAQ (reference sequence). The junction had 5 bases not matched to a gene; V was cut back by 3 bases and J by 5 bases. The CDR3 sequence is 15 residues long. CDR3: CASSFFQREDNEQFF. CDR3 DNA sequence: TGTGCCAGCAGCTTTTTCCAGCGGGAGGACAATGAGCAGTTCTTC.

The rearrangement joins TRBV7-2 to TRBJ2-4; D not resolved. Germline CDR1 reads SGHTA; CDR2 reads FQGNSA. The ends were cut back, 7 bases at V and 5 bases at J, with 12 bases in the middle. The CDR3 consists of 13 residues. Written as DNA, the CDR3 is TGTGCCAGCACCTTCCCTGCGGAAAACATTCAGTACTTC. It translates to CASTFPAENIQYF.

The gene calls are TRBV15 and TRBJ1-2; D remains unclear. The CDR3 length is 14 residues. Germline CDR1 is LNHNV and CDR2 is YYDKDF (reference sequence). V dropped 0 bases and J dropped 4 bases, with 9 bases sitting between them. CDR3 in amino acids: CATSRDLERYGYTF. DNA for the CDR3: TGTGCCACCAGCAGAGATCTGGAGCGCTATGGCTACACCTTC.

With respect to this clone: Other nucleotide sequences from this sample produce the same CDR3. The CDR3 reads CASSQRQGTYNEQFF. The CDR3 coding sequence is TGCGCCAGCAGCCAGAGACAGGGTACTTACAATGAGCAGTTCTTC. The V and J genes are TRBV4-3 and TRBJ2-1, with 7 bases lining up with TRBD1. Germline V CDR1 and CDR2: LGHNA, YSLEER. V shed 3 bases and J 4 bases; nucleotides not matched to a gene: 6. The CDR3 loop spans 15 amino acids.